The clone carrying this T cell receptor (beta chain) came up a few times. The data derive from a study of cytomegalovirus exposure and HLA in healthy donors. PCR primers comprised 60 Vbeta and 13 Jbeta primers. Data came from immunoSEQ multiplex PCR; TCRdb stores just in-frame clones and leaves some out. Here the sample spans around 130,000 clones, around 70% being singletons. The specimen sequenced was PBMCs. The source is a woman between 40 and 50 years old in good health and CMV-seropositive.

The CDR3 spells CASSLTAGVVGEKLFF. The CDR3 DNA sequence: TGTGCCAGCAGCTTAACGGCCGGAGTGGTAGGTGAAAAACTGTTTTTT. This chain connects TRBV7-9 to TRBJ1-4, with no clear D. Trimming pared 2 bases from V and 7 bases from J, leaving 17 bases between. This CDR3 is built from 16 residues. The germline CDR1 and CDR2 sequences are SEHNR and FQNEAQ (reference sequence).